The T cell receptor beta chain under discussion was sequenced for a study of blood T cell repertoires in COVID-19. Study details: Sample material is recorded as cDNA or gDNA derived from T cells, B-cell-depleted T cells, or PBMCs.

TCRdb keeps only in-frame clones here, not all; method: immunoSEQ multiplex PCR. This table holds roughly 180,000 clones, about 84% found once. The germline V and J ends were trimmed by 4 bases and 4 bases, with 14 bases remaining between them. The CDR3 loop spans 14 amino acids. The germline gives CDR1 SGHRS, CDR2 YFSETQ. The chain has TRBV5-1 and TRBJ1-1; D is ambiguous. This TCR came from a woman aged 25 to 45 who had recovered from COVID-19. Sequencing was done on a sample of PBMCs or T cells enriched from blood (not recorded which). The CDR3 region is CASSPVPGSTEAFF. The CDR3 coding sequence is TGCGCCAGCAGCCCGGTCCCTGGGAGCACTGAAGCTTTCTTT.